The present T cell receptor beta chain was sequenced within a study of blood T cell repertoires in COVID-19. Background on the study: Acute-phase and convalescent COVID-19 samples originated in the United States, Italy and Spain. The cDNA or gDNA used as material had been derived from T cells, B-cell-depleted T cells, or PBMCs.

Original data processing: Cell counts per sample came from amplifying reference gene primers. The repertoire was sequenced with immunoSEQ multiplex PCR; TCRdb's copy has only in-frame clones and lacks some. The V and J calls and clone size were taken over from that table, and D and trimming were inferred from the DNA. The data hold about 140,000 clones, with 80% to 90% observed a single time. The germline V gene has CDR1 SQVTM and CDR2 ANQGSEA. V trimming: 7 bases; J trimming: 3 bases; junction bases outside the gene matches: 12. This CDR3 spans 14 amino acids. This sequence originates from a woman aged 50 to 65 with active or convalescent COVID-19. The chain links TRBV29-1 to TRBJ2-7, with 7 bases fitting TRBD1. The sequenced sample was peripheral blood. CDR3 coding DNA: TGCAGCGCAGCAGGGGGTTCGTTGGACTACGAGCAGTACTTC. Its protein product is CSAAGGSLDYEQYF.